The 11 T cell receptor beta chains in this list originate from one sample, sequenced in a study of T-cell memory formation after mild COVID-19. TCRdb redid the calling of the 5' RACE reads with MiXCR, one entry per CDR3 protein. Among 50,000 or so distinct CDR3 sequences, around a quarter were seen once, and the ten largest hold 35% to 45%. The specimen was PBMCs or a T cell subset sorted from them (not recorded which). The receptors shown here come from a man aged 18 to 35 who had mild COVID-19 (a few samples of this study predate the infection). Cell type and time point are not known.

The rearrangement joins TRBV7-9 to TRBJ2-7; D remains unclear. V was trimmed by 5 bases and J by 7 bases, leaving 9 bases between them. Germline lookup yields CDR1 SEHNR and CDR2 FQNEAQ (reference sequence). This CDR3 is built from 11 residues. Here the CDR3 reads CASSLSWEQYF. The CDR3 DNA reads TGTGCCAGCAGCCTAAGTTGGGAGCAGTACTTC.

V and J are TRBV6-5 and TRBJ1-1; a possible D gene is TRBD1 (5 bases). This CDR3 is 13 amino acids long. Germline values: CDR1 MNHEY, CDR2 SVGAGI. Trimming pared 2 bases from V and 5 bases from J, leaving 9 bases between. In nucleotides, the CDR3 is TGTGCCAGCAGTTACCGGGGCTCAACTGAAGCTTTCTTT. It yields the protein CASSYRGSTEAFF.

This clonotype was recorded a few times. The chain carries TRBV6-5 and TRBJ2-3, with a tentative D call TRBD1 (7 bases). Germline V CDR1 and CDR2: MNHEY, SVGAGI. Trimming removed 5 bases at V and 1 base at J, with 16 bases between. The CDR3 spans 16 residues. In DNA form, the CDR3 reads TGTGCCAGCAGTCGTCTATTCAGGGGGGGCACAGATACGCAGTATTTT. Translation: CASSRLFRGGTDTQYF.

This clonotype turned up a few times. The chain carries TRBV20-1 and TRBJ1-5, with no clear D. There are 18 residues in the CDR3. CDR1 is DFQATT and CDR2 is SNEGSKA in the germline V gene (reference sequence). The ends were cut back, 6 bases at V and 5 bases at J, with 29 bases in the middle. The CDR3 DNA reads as TGCAGTGCAATCGGACTAGGTAGCTATGTTGAGCTTGATCAGCCCCAGCATTTT. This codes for CSAIGLGSYVELDQPQHF.

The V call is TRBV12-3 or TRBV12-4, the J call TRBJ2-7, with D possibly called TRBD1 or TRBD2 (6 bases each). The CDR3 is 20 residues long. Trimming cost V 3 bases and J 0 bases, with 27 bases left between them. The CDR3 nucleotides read TGTGCCAGCAGTTTTGGATTTGCGGGGCCAGGGGCCGGGGGCTCCTACGAGCAGTACTTC. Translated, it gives CASSFGFAGPGAGGSYEQYF.

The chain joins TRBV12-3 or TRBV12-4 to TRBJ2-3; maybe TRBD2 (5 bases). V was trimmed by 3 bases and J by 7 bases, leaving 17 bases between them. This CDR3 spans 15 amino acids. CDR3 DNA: TGTGCCAGCAGTTTGGGTTCCGGGGTTCTACATACGCAGTATTTT. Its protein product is CASSLGSGVLHTQYF.

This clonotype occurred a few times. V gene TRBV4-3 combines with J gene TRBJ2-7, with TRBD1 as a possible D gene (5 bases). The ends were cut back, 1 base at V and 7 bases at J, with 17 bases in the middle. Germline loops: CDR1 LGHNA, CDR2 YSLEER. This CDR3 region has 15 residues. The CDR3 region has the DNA TGCGCCAGCAGCCAAGTGGAAAGCCCCTCAGGGGAGCAGTACTTC. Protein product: CASSQVESPSGEQYF.

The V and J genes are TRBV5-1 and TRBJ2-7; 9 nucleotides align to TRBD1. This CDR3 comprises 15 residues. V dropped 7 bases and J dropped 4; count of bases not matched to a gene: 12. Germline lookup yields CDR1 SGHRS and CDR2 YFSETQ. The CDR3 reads CASGHNRGLGYEQYF. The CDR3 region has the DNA TGCGCCAGCGGACATAACAGGGGGCTTGGGTACGAGCAGTACTTC.

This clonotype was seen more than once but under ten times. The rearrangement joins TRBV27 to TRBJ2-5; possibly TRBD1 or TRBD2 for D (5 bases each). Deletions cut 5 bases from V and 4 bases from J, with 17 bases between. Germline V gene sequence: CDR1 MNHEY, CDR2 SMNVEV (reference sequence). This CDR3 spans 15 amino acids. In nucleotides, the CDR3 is TGTGCCAGCAGTCCAGAGTGGGGCCGGGGAGAGACCCAGTACTTC. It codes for CASSPEWGRGETQYF.

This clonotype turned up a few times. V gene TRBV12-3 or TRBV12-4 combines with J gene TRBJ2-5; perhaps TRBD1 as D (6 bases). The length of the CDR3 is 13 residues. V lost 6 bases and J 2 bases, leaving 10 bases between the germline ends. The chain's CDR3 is CASSMDRQETQYF. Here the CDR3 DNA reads TGTGCCAGCAGCATGGACAGACAAGAGACCCAGTACTTC.

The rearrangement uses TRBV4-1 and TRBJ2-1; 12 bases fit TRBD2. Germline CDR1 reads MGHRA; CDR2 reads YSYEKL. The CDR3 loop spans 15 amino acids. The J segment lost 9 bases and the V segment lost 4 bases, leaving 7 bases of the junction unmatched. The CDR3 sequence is CASSRASGGVSEQFF. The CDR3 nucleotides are TGCGCCAGCAGCCGAGCTAGCGGGGGGGTTAGTGAGCAGTTCTTC.